This T cell receptor (beta chain) emerged from a study of shared clonotypes between healthy human individuals. Study-wide points: Estimated richness was generally greater in naive than memory subsets. For naive CD4 cells, approximately 5% of clonotypes were shared across a few donors.

Naive CD8 cells lacked CD45RO, underwent positive selection for CCR7 and left out terminally differentiated effector memory CD45RA+ cells. With regard to this clone: Its specificity is not known.

Germline CDR1 and CDR2: PRHDT and FYEKMQ (reference sequence). CDR3 length: 18 residues. The V segment lost 5 bases and the J segment 5 bases; nucleotides outside the gene matches: 17. The authors ran the assay at deep level. Genomic DNA (from each subset) was split evenly across several immunoSEQ plates. The table came from immunoSEQ multiplex PCR; TCRdb's copy has only in-frame clones and leaves some out. The sample yields 800,000 to 950,000 clones, approximately 96% seen once. The sample was naive CD8+ T cells sorted from blood. The chain uses TRBV13 and TRBJ2-1; 8 positions agree with TRBD2. The receptor's source is a man in his thirties or forties in good health. The CDR3, as DNA: TGTGCCAGCAGCCTCGGAGTTCCAACGGGAGGGTATCACAATGAGCAGTTCTTC. This sequence encodes CASSLGVPTGGYHNEQFF.